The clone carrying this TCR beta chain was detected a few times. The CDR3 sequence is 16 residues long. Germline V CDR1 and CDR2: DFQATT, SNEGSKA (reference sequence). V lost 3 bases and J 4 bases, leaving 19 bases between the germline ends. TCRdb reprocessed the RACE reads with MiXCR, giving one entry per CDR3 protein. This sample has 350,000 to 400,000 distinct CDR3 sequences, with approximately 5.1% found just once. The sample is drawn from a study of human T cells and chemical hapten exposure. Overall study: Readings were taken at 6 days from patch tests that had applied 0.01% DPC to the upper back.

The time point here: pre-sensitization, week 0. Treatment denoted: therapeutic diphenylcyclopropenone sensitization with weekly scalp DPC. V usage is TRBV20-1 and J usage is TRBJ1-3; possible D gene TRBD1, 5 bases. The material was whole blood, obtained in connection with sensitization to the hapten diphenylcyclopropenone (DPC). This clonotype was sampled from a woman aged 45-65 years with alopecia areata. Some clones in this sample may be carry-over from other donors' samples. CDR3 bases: TGCAGTGCTAGCCCCATCCAGGGCGGAGGGGGAAACACCATATATTTT. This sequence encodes CSASPIQGGGGNTIYF.